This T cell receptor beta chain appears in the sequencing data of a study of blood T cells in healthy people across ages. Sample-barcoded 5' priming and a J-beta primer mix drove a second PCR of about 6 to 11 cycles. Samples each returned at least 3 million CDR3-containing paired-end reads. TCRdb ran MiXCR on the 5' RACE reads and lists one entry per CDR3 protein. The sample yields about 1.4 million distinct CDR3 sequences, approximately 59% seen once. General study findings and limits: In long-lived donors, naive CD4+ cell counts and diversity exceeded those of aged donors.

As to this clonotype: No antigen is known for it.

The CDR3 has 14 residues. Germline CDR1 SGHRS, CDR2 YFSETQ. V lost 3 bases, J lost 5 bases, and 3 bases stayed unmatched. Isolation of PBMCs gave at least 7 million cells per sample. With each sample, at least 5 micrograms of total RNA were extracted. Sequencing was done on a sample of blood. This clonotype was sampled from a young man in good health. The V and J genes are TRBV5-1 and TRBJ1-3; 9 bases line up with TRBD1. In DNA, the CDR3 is TGCGCCAGCAGCTCTGGACAGGGGAGAAACACCATATATTTT. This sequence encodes CASSSGQGRNTIYF.